These T cell receptor beta chains were read from a single sample in a study of T-cell memory formation after mild COVID-19. One entry per CDR3 protein, called by TCRdb with MiXCR from the 5' RACE reads. This table has fewer than 400,000 distinct CDR3 sequences, over 10% appearing once. Sequencing was done on a sample of PBMCs or a T cell subset sorted from them (not recorded which). Receptors originate from a young man who had mild COVID-19 (a few samples of this study predate the infection). Cell type and time point are not known. Both conserved end residues are part of each CDR3. The D gene is left open where the match is weak. Not all rows give a size; the values are once, few, many and, for expanded clones, a class.

V gene: TRBV7-8; D gene: TRBD2; clone size: -; J gene: TRBJ2-1; CDR3 DNA: TGTGCCAGCAACCCCTTAGCGGGGGTTAATTACAATGAGCAGTTCTTC; CDR3 protein: CASNPLAGVNYNEQFF
V gene: TRBV19; D gene: -; clone size: -; J gene: TRBJ1-2; CDR3 DNA: TGTGCCACCACGTGGGGACTCCGAGGCTACACCTTC; CDR3 protein: CATTWGLRGYTF
V gene: TRBV24-1; D gene: TRBD1; clone size: -; J gene: TRBJ1-5; CDR3 DNA: TGTGCCACCCACCGGACAGGGGGCGGTCAGCCCCAGCATTTT; CDR3 protein: CATHRTGGGQPQHF
V gene: TRBV5-1; D gene: -; clone size: few; J gene: TRBJ1-1; CDR3 DNA: TGCGCCAGCAGCCGCGCCGGGACACAGAACACTGAAGCTTTCTTT; CDR3 protein: CASSRAGTQNTEAFF
V gene: TRBV30; D gene: -; clone size: -; J gene: TRBJ1-5; CDR3 DNA: TGTGCCTGGAGGGGGCAGTCGAGTCAGCCCCAGCATTTT; CDR3 protein: CAWRGQSSQPQHF
V gene: TRBV29-1; D gene: -; clone size: -; J gene: TRBJ1-3; CDR3 DNA: TGCAGCGTTTCCGTCAACTCTGGAAACACCATATATTTT; CDR3 protein: CSVSVNSGNTIYF
V gene: TRBV7-3; D gene: -; clone size: -; J gene: TRBJ2-2; CDR3 DNA: TGTGCCAGCAGCTTTACTAGGAACACCGGGGAGCTGTTTTTT; CDR3 protein: CASSFTRNTGELFF
V gene: TRBV12-3/TRBV12-4; D gene: TRBD2; clone size: few; J gene: TRBJ2-3; CDR3 DNA: TGTGCCAGCAGGAATACCGGGACTAGCGGGGCAGATACGCAGTATTTT; CDR3 protein: CASRNTGTSGADTQYF
V gene: TRBV6-2/TRBV6-3; D gene: -; clone size: many; J gene: TRBJ2-3; CDR3 DNA: TGTGCCAGCATTCCGCCCCAGGGTACCGACACAGGAGATACGCAGTATTTT; CDR3 protein: CASIPPQGTDTGDTQYF
V gene: TRBV7-3; D gene: -; clone size: many; J gene: TRBJ1-1; CDR3 DNA: TGTGCCAGCAGCTTAGTAGGACGGGGGGAGGCTGAAGCTTTCTTT; CDR3 protein: CASSLVGRGEAEAFF
V gene: TRBV7-2; D gene: TRBD1; clone size: -; J gene: TRBJ2-2; CDR3 DNA: TGTGCCAGCAGCGGGGGACAGAGGAACACCGGGGAGCTGTTTTTT; CDR3 protein: CASSGGQRNTGELFF
V gene: TRBV20-1; D gene: TRBD1; clone size: -; J gene: TRBJ1-6; CDR3 DNA: TGCAGTGCAACAGGGGATAATTCACCCCTCCACTTT; CDR3 protein: CSATGDNSPLHF
V gene: TRBV5-1; D gene: TRBD1; clone size: -; J gene: TRBJ2-7; CDR3 DNA: TGCGCCAGCAGCTCCAGGGGGTACGAGTCCGAGCAGTACTTC; CDR3 protein: CASSSRGYESEQYF
V gene: TRBV3-1; D gene: -; clone size: -; J gene: TRBJ1-5; CDR3 DNA: TGTGCCAGCAGCCACGGAGGGGATCAGCCCCAGCATTTT; CDR3 protein: CASSHGGDQPQHF
V gene: TRBV6-2/TRBV6-3; D gene: -; clone size: few; J gene: TRBJ2-7; CDR3 DNA: TGTGCCACCCTTCGGGGCTACCTCTCCTACGAGCAGTACTTC; CDR3 protein: CATLRGYLSYEQYF
V gene: TRBV10-3; D gene: -; clone size: -; J gene: TRBJ2-5; CDR3 DNA: TGTGCCATCAGTGTCGGGGGCTCCGTAGAGACCCAGTACTTC; CDR3 protein: CAISVGGSVETQYF
V gene: TRBV4-1; D gene: TRBD2; clone size: few; J gene: TRBJ2-1; CDR3 DNA: TGCGCCAGCAGCAAGGTTGCGGGGGGCTCCTACAATGAGCAGTTCTTC; CDR3 protein: CASSKVAGGSYNEQFF
V gene: TRBV7-8; D gene: -; clone size: -; J gene: TRBJ1-5; CDR3 DNA: TGTGCCAGCAGCCTAAGCGAAAGCAATCAGCCCCAGCATTTT; CDR3 protein: CASSLSESNQPQHF
V gene: TRBV5-1; D gene: -; clone size: few; J gene: TRBJ1-1; CDR3 DNA: TGCGCCAGCAGCTTGGAAGGGGGAATGAACACTGAAGCTTTCTTT; CDR3 protein: CASSLEGGMNTEAFF
V gene: TRBV23-1; D gene: -; clone size: -; J gene: TRBJ2-3; CDR3 DNA: TGCGCCAGCAGTCAATCTGGAAAGAGCACAGATACGCAGTATTTT; CDR3 protein: CASSQSGKSTDTQYF
V gene: TRBV12-3/TRBV12-4; D gene: -; clone size: few; J gene: TRBJ1-1; CDR3 DNA: TGTGCCAGCAGCGAACAGTTATTGAACACTGAAGCTTTCTTT; CDR3 protein: CASSEQLLNTEAFF
V gene: TRBV6-5; D gene: TRBD2; clone size: many; J gene: TRBJ2-2; CDR3 DNA: TGTGCCAGCAGTTTTACCGCCGGAGCGGGGATGAACACCGGGGAGCTGTTTTTT; CDR3 protein: CASSFTAGAGMNTGELFF
V gene: TRBV2; D gene: TRBD1; clone size: few; J gene: TRBJ1-6; CDR3 DNA: TGTGCCAAGTCCGGGACAGGGGTCTATTCACCCCTCCACTTT; CDR3 protein: CAKSGTGVYSPLHF
V gene: TRBV2; D gene: -; clone size: -; J gene: TRBJ2-4; CDR3 DNA: TGTGCCAGCAGTGTACGGGGGCAGGAAAACATTCAGTACTTC; CDR3 protein: CASSVRGQENIQYF
V gene: TRBV7-2; D gene: -; clone size: once; J gene: TRBJ2-5; CDR3 DNA: TGTGCCAGCAGCGACCGGGGCCCAATTGGGACCCAGTACTTC; CDR3 protein: CASSDRGPIGTQYF
V gene: TRBV5-6; D gene: TRBD2; clone size: -; J gene: TRBJ2-5; CDR3 DNA: TGTGCCGGACGAGCGGGGGCCAACCAAGAGACCCAGTACTTC; CDR3 protein: CAGRAGANQETQYF
V gene: TRBV5-1; D gene: -; clone size: few; J gene: TRBJ1-1; CDR3 DNA: TGCGCCAGCAGCTATGGGGGCGTGGGCACTGAAGCTTTCTTT; CDR3 protein: CASSYGGVGTEAFF
V gene: TRBV4-3; D gene: TRBD2; clone size: few; J gene: TRBJ2-1; CDR3 DNA: TGCGCCAGCAGCCCCGGACTAGCGGGGGGGCCCATCAATGAGCAGTTCTTC; CDR3 protein: CASSPGLAGGPINEQFF
V gene: TRBV7-6; D gene: TRBD2; clone size: -; J gene: TRBJ2-1; CDR3 DNA: TGTGCCAGCAGCTCACCGGGACTAGCGGGAGGGAAACAGTTCTTC; CDR3 protein: CASSSPGLAGGKQFF
V gene: TRBV29-1; D gene: -; clone size: -; J gene: TRBJ1-4; CDR3 DNA: TGCAGCGTTCACCGGAGGGGGTGGGAAAAACTGTTTTTT; CDR3 protein: CSVHRRGWEKLFF
V gene: TRBV10-3; D gene: TRBD2; clone size: -; J gene: TRBJ2-5; CDR3 DNA: TGTGCCACCCGACTAGCGGGGGTCCAAGAGACCCAGTACTTC; CDR3 protein: CATRLAGVQETQYF
V gene: TRBV5-1; D gene: -; clone size: -; J gene: TRBJ2-5; CDR3 DNA: TGCGCCAGCAGCTTCGGGGATCAGGTTGTATGGGCCCAGTACTTC; CDR3 protein: CASSFGDQVVWAQYF
V gene: TRBV5-4; D gene: TRBD2; clone size: -; J gene: TRBJ2-3; CDR3 DNA: TGTGCCAGCAGCGCCCCCTTAGCGGGGGGCGGGGATACGCAGTATTTT; CDR3 protein: CASSAPLAGGGDTQYF
V gene: TRBV5-6; D gene: -; clone size: few; J gene: TRBJ1-5; CDR3 DNA: TGTGCCAGCAGCTTGTTTGGGGGCCTACCGAATCAGCCCCAGCATTTT; CDR3 protein: CASSLFGGLPNQPQHF
V gene: TRBV7-7; D gene: -; clone size: few; J gene: TRBJ2-5; CDR3 DNA: TGTGCTAGCAGCTTCAGTCTACGGGGGTCGGAGGAGACCCAGTACTTC; CDR3 protein: CASSFSLRGSEETQYF